Sequencing of this TCR beta chain was carried out in a study of radiotherapy plus CTLA-4 blockade in lung cancer (dated by TCRdb to 2016 to 2018). Background on the whole study: Among the enrolled patients, about 19% had an objective response, and 25% to 35% reached disease control.

The study tested focal radiation therapy combined with CTLA-4 blockade (ipilimumab) in patients with chemo-refractory metastatic non-small-cell lung cancer. Library preparation employed the immunoSEQ multiplex PCR assay. TCRdb retrieved this table from immuneACCESS and kept in-frame rearrangements only. Not all clones are present; in checked studies, unresolved V genes account for under half, and no reason is known for the remainder. The sample includes 40,000 to 50,000 clones, with roughly 76% observed a single time. Clones ranked in the top ten supply roughly 4% of the sample. On this clone itself: What this receptor recognizes is not known. One base away there is no much larger clone; base qualities are not given.

Including the terminal cysteine and phenylalanine, the CDR3 comprises 15 residues. The sequence is cut down to CDR3 DNA, 45 bases in frame from base 1. The junction shows trimming of 1 base on V and 2 bases on J, and the gene matches do not reach 3 bases of it. CDR1 SGHVS and CDR2 FNYEAQ are derived from the germline V gene. Results the study describes overall, beyond this receptor: The strongest predictors of response were reported to be early dynamic shifts in blood T cell clones along with a rise in serum interferon-beta following radiation. After treatment with radiotherapy and ipilimumab, TCR clones that originated in tumors expanded in peripheral blood.

The chain couples TRBV7-6 to TRBJ2-7; 9 bases in the junction line up with TRBD1. The sequencing used peripheral blood, collected from a patient treated with radiotherapy plus ipilimumab. This receptor was identified in a human donor with non-small cell lung cancer who had a complete response to radiotherapy plus ipilimumab. The CDR3 in this case is CASSLEDRGPYEQYF. The DNA sequence is as follows: TGTGCCAGCAGCTTAGAGGACAGGGGCCCCTACGAGCAGTACTTC.